Presented here are 19 T cell receptor beta chains from one specimen sequenced in a study of cytomegalovirus exposure and HLA in healthy donors. Primers included in the PCR were 60 Vbeta and 13 Jbeta primers. TCRdb's copy holds only in-frame clones and misses some; the assay was immunoSEQ multiplex PCR. The sample shows around 94,000 clones, about three fifths of them seen only once. The specimen sequenced was PBMCs. The receptors stem from a human donor in good health.

This clone was seen only a few times. The rearrangement uses TRBV5-1 and TRBJ1-1, with 9 bases matching TRBD1. The V segment lost 4 bases and the J segment 5 bases; nucleotides outside the gene matches: 12. Germline V lookup: CDR1 SGHRS, CDR2 YFSETQ. The CDR3 spans 16 residues. CDR3 protein: CASSQGTGRVGTEAFF. Here the CDR3 DNA reads TGCGCCAGCAGCCAAGGGACAGGGAGAGTAGGTACTGAAGCTTTCTTT.

CDR3 protein: CASSLDRGGGLFF. The CDR3 DNA reads as TGTGCCAGCAGCTTAGACCGCGGGGGGGGTCTGTTTTTT. The genes are TRBV7-6 and TRBJ2-2, with 9 positions matching TRBD2. This CDR3 is built from 13 residues. V shed 1 base and J 14 bases; nucleotides not matched to a gene: 5. Germline lookup yields CDR1 SGHVS and CDR2 FNYEAQ.

This clone was found a few times. The junction shows a germline mismatch at one end, possibly a read error. The V call is TRBV7-7, the J call TRBJ2-5; D is unresolved. The germline V gene encodes CDR1 SSHAT and CDR2 FNYEAQ (reference sequence). The CDR3 extends over 15 amino acids. CDR3 DNA sequence: TGTGCTAGCAGCTTAGTGGGTAGCCAACAAGAGACCCAGTACTTC. Its translation: CASSLVGSQQETQYF.

The chain uses TRBV6-4 and TRBJ2-2, with 9 bases aligning to TRBD1. The germline CDR1 and CDR2 sequences are MRHNA and SNTAGT. The CDR3 length is 14 residues. The trim removed 9 bases at V and 6 bases at J, leaving 8 bases unmatched. CDR3 DNA sequence: TGTGCCAGGGCCGCCGGGACAGGGCCCGGGGAGCTGTTTTTT. This gives the protein CARAAGTGPGELFF.

This chain uses TRBV5-1 with TRBJ2-1; 10 positions match TRBD2. After removal of 0 bases from V and 7 bases from J, the junction contained 10 bases not matched to a gene. CDR3 size: 17 residues. From germline, CDR1 is SGHRS and CDR2 YFSETQ. The chain's CDR3 is CASSLGSLAGAWNEQFF. As DNA, the CDR3 is TGCGCCAGCAGCTTGGGATCGCTAGCGGGAGCGTGGAATGAGCAGTTCTTC.

The chain joins TRBV5-6 to TRBJ2-7, with 9 bases identical to TRBD2. J was trimmed by 2 bases and V by 0 bases; bases with no gene match: 3. CDR3 length: 15 residues. CDR1 SGHDT and CDR2 YYEEEE come from the germline V gene. CDR3 residues: CASSLAGGRAYEQYF. The CDR3 DNA is TGTGCCAGCAGCTTGGCGGGCGGGAGGGCCTACGAGCAGTACTTC.

The chain carries TRBV28 and TRBJ1-4, with D tentatively TRBD1 (6 bases). The CDR3 spans 15 residues. The V end lost 6 bases, the J end lost 4 bases, and 15 bases lay between the germline ends. Germline assignment: CDR1 MDHEN and CDR2 SYDVKM. The CDR3, as DNA: TGTGCCAGCAGCCCCGGAGACAGGTTTAATGAAAAACTGTTTTTT. It encodes CASSPGDRFNEKLFF.

V is TRBV27 and J is TRBJ2-1; TRBD2 aligns across 11 bases. The CDR3 has 15 amino acids. Losses at the gene ends were 4 bases for V and 5 bases for J; bases not matched to a gene: 4. From germline, CDR1 is MNHEY and CDR2 SMNVEV (reference sequence). This CDR3 reads CASSWQLAGDNEQFF. The CDR3 DNA follows: TGTGCCAGCAGTTGGCAACTAGCGGGGGACAATGAGCAGTTCTTC.

This clone was detected once. The chain has TRBV2 and TRBJ2-1; TRBD1 matches 10 bases. The CDR3 extends over 14 amino acids. Germline V gene lookup returns CDR1 SNHLY and CDR2 FYNNEI. The junction had 8 bases not matched to a gene; V was cut back by 7 bases and J by 8 bases. Here the CDR3 reads CASTDRGRGDEQFF. In nucleotides, the CDR3 is TGTGCCAGCACCGACAGGGGGCGCGGGGATGAGCAGTTCTTC. The whole variable domain, remainder taken from reference TRBV2 and TRBJ2-1, is EPEVTQTPSHQVTQMGQEVILRCVPISNHLYFYWYRQILGQKVEFLVSFYNNEISEKSEIFDDQFSVERPDGSNFTLKIRSTKLEDSAMYFCASTDRGRGDEQFFGPGTRLTVL.

This clone came up once. The junction differs from germline at one of its ends, possibly a read error. The chain has TRBV28 and TRBJ2-7; 8 bases line up with TRBD2. Germline lookup yields CDR1 MDHEN and CDR2 SYDVKM. The CDR3 totals 11 residues. CDR3 coding DNA: TGTGCCAGCAGCCCCGGGGGGGTCCGACACTTC. Amino acids: CASSPGGVRHF.

V is TRBV7-2 and J is TRBJ2-1; D may be TRBD2 (6 bases). The V end lost 2 bases, the J end lost 6 bases, and 8 bases lay between the germline ends. The CDR3 totals 13 residues. CDR1 and CDR2 from the germline V gene are SGHTA and FQGNSA. The CDR3 bases are TGTGCCAGCAGCTTAAGGACTACCAATGAGCAGTTCTTC. Translation: CASSLRTTNEQFF. The full variable domain, completed using reference TRBV7-2 and TRBJ2-1, is GAGVSQSPSNKVTEKGKDVELRCDPISGHTALYWYRQSLGQGLEFLIYFQGNSAPDKSGLPSDRFSAERTGGSVSTLTIQRTQQEDSAVYLCASSLRTTNEQFFGPGTRLTVL.

This chain uses TRBV6-1 with TRBJ2-7; 8 bases line up with TRBD1. V lost 7 bases to trimming and J lost 0 bases; unmatched junction nucleotides: 5. Germline V gene data show CDR1 as MNHNS and CDR2 as SASEGT. The CDR3 length is 14 residues. CDR3 in amino acids: CASITGQGSYEQYF. The CDR3 DNA reads as TGTGCCAGCATCACCGGACAGGGCTCCTACGAGCAGTACTTC.

CDR3 amino acids: CASSGQVQETQYF. As DNA, the CDR3 is TGTGCCAGCAGTGGACAGGTCCAAGAGACCCAGTACTTC. The rearrangement uses TRBV6-1 and TRBJ2-5; possible D gene TRBD1, 6 bases. The CDR3 sequence is 13 residues long. With 4 bases removed from V and 1 base from J, the gap between germline ends came to 7 bases. Germline V CDR1 and CDR2: MNHNS, SASEGT.

The gene calls are TRBV7-9 and TRBJ2-1, with TRBD1 matching 11 bases. Germline CDR1 reads SEHNR; CDR2 reads FQNEAQ (reference sequence). Trimming removed 5 bases from V and 10 bases from J; junction bases left unmatched: 10. The CDR3 is made up of 15 amino acids. In DNA, the CDR3 is TGTGCCAGCAGCCTTGGACAGGGGGCTGTCCTGGAGCAGTTCTTC. Amino acid sequence: CASSLGQGAVLEQFF. Using reference TRBV7-9 and TRBJ2-1 for the parts outside the CDR3, the full variable domain is DTGVSQNPRHKITKRGQNVTFRCDPISEHNRLYWYRQTLGQGPEFLTYFQNEAQLEKSRLLSDRFSAERPKGSFSTLEIQRTEQGDSAMYLCASSLGQGAVLEQFFGPGTRLTVL.

Only a few counts were recorded for this clone. J is TRBJ2-1 and V is TRBV5-4; D possibly corresponds to TRBD1 (5 bases). The germline V and J ends were trimmed by 4 bases and 8 bases, with 7 bases remaining between them. The CDR3 totals 11 residues. CDR1 is SGHNT, CDR2 YYREEE, per germline (reference sequence). Here the CDR3 reads CASSVRDEQFF. Written as DNA, the CDR3 is TGTGCCAGCAGCGTCAGGGATGAGCAGTTCTTC.

The rearrangement joins TRBV10-3 to TRBJ1-4, with D maybe TRBD1 (5 bases). Between the trimmed V and J ends, which lost 2 bases and 8 bases, there was a span of 15 bases. Germline CDR1 is ENHRY and CDR2 is SYGVKD. This CDR3 is 15 amino acids long. The CDR3 region has the DNA TGTGCCATCAGTGAGCGGGACTACCCAGAGGAAAAACTGTTTTTT. This encodes CAISERDYPEEKLFF.

There are a few counts of this clone. The J gene is TRBJ2-2, the V gene TRBV6-5, with a possible D match to TRBD1 (5 bases). The V gene lost 8 bases and the J gene lost 7 bases, with 14 bases spanning the gap. This CDR3 is built from 13 residues. Germline V gene lookup returns CDR1 MNHEY and CDR2 SVGAGI. The CDR3 loop reads CASHKDSRGELFF. The CDR3 DNA is TGTGCCAGCCATAAAGACAGTCGCGGGGAGCTGTTTTTT.

J is TRBJ2-7 and V is TRBV13; 7 bases are shared with TRBD1. CDR3 length equals 16 residues. After removal of 1 base from V and 1 base from J, the junction contained 7 bases not matched to a gene. The germline CDR1 and CDR2 sequences are PRHDT and FYEKMQ (reference sequence). The CDR3 loop is CASSLESGTASYEQYF. The DNA for the CDR3 is TGTGCCAGCAGCTTAGAGTCTGGGACAGCTTCCTACGAGCAGTACTTC. Together with reference TRBV13 and TRBJ2-7, the CDR3 gives the full variable domain: AAGVIQSPRHLIKEKRETATLKCYPIPRHDTVYWYQQGPGQDPQFLISFYEKMQSDKGSIPDRFSAQQFSDYHSELNMSSLELGDSALYFCASSLESGTASYEQYFGPGTRLTVT.

The CDR3: CASSLNLRGETEAFF. The CDR3 DNA follows: TGCGCCAGCAGCCTTAACCTTCGGGGGGAGACTGAAGCTTTCTTT. The rearrangement joins TRBV5-1 to TRBJ1-1; possible D gene TRBD1, 5 bases. CDR1 and CDR2 (germline): SGHRS, YFSETQ. This CDR3 region has 15 residues. V lost 4 bases, J lost 5 bases, and 18 bases lay in between. Based on the CDR3 plus reference TRBV5-1 and TRBJ1-1, the full variable domain is KAGVTQTPRYLIKTRGQQVTLSCSPISGHRSVSWYQQTPGQGLQFLFEYFSETQRNKGNFPGRFSGRQFSNSRSEMNVSTLELGDSALYLCASSLNLRGETEAFFGQGTRLTVV.